The 8 T cell receptor beta chains below were found in one sample sequenced in a study of blood T cell repertoires in COVID-19. Libraries were prepared by immunoSEQ multiplex PCR; TCRdb keeps only in-frame clonotypes and omits some of them. The data show some 100,000 clones, roughly 82% seen once. Sequencing used peripheral blood. Receptors were obtained from a man between 45 and 60 years old with active or convalescent COVID-19.

This rearrangement joins TRBV6-7 to TRBJ2-5; the D gene is possibly TRBD1 (6 bases). TRBV6-7 counts as an open reading frame of uncertain function. This CDR3 is built from 15 residues. Trimming took 5 bases from V and 10 from J, leaving 23 bases between them. The CDR3 DNA reads as TGTGCCAGCAGTCTTATTAACAGGGAAAGGTGGTACCAGTACTTC. Translating it yields CASSLINRERWYQYF.

This chain uses TRBV28 with TRBJ1-2; D gene unclear. The V gene lost 8 bases and the J gene lost 0 bases, with 4 bases spanning the gap. This CDR3 region has 11 residues. CDR1 is MDHEN and CDR2 is SYDVKM in the germline V gene. CDR3 region: CASGTNYGYTF. The CDR3 bases are TGTGCCAGCGGCACTAACTATGGCTACACCTTC.

The chain has TRBV5-6 and TRBJ2-3; TRBD2 matches at 10 bases. The germline V gene encodes CDR1 SGHDT and CDR2 YYEEEE. CDR3 length: 16 residues. Unmatched junction bases numbered 5, after V lost 4 bases and J lost 0 bases. The CDR3 DNA is TGTGCCAGCAGCCTCGGACTAGCGGCTAGCACAGATACGCAGTATTTT. Translating gives CASSLGLAASTDTQYF. Looking up the rest from reference TRBV5-6 and TRBJ2-3 gives the full variable domain: DAGVTQSPTHLIKTRGQQVTLRCSPKSGHDTVSWYQQALGQGPQFIFQYYEEEERQRGNFPDRFSGHQFPNYSSELNVNALLLGDSALYLCASSLGLAASTDTQYFGPGTRLTVL.

In nucleotides, the CDR3 is TGTGCCAGCAGCGGGCAGGGACAGGGGATTGAAAAACTGTTTTTT. It specifies CASSGQGQGIEKLFF. The chain uses TRBV7-9 and TRBJ1-4; 10 bases line up with TRBD1. The length of the CDR3 is 15 residues. Per the germline V gene, CDR1 is SEHNR and CDR2 is FQNEAQ (reference sequence). The trim removed 5 bases at V and 7 bases at J, leaving 7 bases unmatched.

V gene TRBV5-1 combines with J gene TRBJ2-3, with 9 bases identical to TRBD2. The CDR3 has 16 residues. V gave up 0 bases and J gave up 0 bases; unmatched junction bases: 2. CDR1 is SGHRS and CDR2 is YFSETQ in the germline V gene. In DNA form, the CDR3 reads TGCGCCAGCAGCTTGGCTCTAGCGGGGAGCACAGATACGCAGTATTTT. Encoded protein: CASSLALAGSTDTQYF.

The V gene is TRBV6-2 or TRBV6-3, the J gene TRBJ2-5; 7 bases are a match to TRBD2. Germline V lookup: CDR1 MNHEY, CDR2 SVGEGT. V shed 2 bases and J 4 bases; nucleotides not matched to a gene: 10. This CDR3 comprises 16 residues. The CDR3 DNA reads as TGTGCCAGCAGTTACGGGGGGGGTATCCCTGCAGAGACCCAGTACTTC. This encodes CASSYGGGIPAETQYF.

This clone has only a few counts. The chain carries TRBV7-9 and TRBJ1-6; 8 positions agree with TRBD1. Trimming took 5 bases from V and 12 from J; bases not matched to a gene: 9. The CDR3 has 14 residues. The germline V gene encodes CDR1 SEHNR and CDR2 FQNEAQ (reference sequence). The CDR3 sequence is CASSPQGGDGPLHF. The CDR3 DNA reads TGTGCCAGCAGCCCACAGGGGGGGGATGGACCCCTCCACTTT.

The chain couples TRBV18 to TRBJ2-1; 7 bases map to TRBD1. The CDR3 loop spans 16 amino acids. The V gene's germline CDR1 is KGHSH and CDR2 LQKENI. The junction had 7 bases not matched to a gene; V was cut back by 3 bases and J by 2 bases. In DNA, the CDR3 is TGTGCCAGCTCACCCCCAGGGACAGTTACCTACAATGAGCAGTTCTTC. Its translation: CASSPPGTVTYNEQFF.